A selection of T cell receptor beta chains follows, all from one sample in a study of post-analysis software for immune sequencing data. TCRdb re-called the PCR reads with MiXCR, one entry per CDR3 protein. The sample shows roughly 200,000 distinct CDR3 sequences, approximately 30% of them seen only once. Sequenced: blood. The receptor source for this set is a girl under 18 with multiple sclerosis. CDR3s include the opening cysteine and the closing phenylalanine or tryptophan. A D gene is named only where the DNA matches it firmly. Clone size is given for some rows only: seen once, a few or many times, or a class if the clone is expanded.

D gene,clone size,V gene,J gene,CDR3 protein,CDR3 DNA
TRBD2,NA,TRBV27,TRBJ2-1,CASSSSGGPYNEQFF,TGTGCCAGCAGTTCCAGCGGGGGGCCATACAATGAGCAGTTCTTC
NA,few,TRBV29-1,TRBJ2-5,CSVDSVSWDEQYF,TGCAGCGTTGATTCGGTTAGTTGGGATGAGCAGTACTTC
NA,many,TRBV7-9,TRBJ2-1,CASSSLRGLSYNEQFF,TGTGCCAGCAGCTCCTTGAGGGGCCTTTCCTACAATGAGCAGTTCTTC
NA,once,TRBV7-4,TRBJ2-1,CASSPYGLLTFMSYNEQFF,TGTGCCAGCAGCCCATACGGACTACTTACGTTTATGTCCTACAATGAGCAGTTCTTC
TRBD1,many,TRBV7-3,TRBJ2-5,CASSLTGGLETQYF,TGTGCCAGCAGCCTAACAGGGGGACTGGAGACCCAGTACTTC
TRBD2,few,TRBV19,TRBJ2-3,CASRNHGGGTQYF,TGTGCCAGTAGAAATCATGGCGGGGGTACGCAGTATTTT
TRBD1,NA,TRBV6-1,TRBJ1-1,CASSAEGGYTEAFF,TGTGCCAGCAGTGCCGAAGGGGGCTACACTGAAGCTTTCTTT
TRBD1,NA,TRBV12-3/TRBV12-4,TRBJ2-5,CASKRDSQETQYF,TGTGCCAGCAAACGGGACAGCCAAGAGACCCAGTACTTC
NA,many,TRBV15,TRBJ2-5,CATTRMAGETQYF,TGTGCCACCACTCGAATGGCGGGGGAGACCCAGTACTTC
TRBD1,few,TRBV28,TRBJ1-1,CASRRGQRNTEAFF,TGTGCCAGCAGGCGGGGACAGCGCAACACTGAAGCTTTCTTT
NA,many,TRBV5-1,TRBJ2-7,CASKMDGSYEQYF,TGCGCCAGCAAAATGGACGGATCCTACGAGCAGTACTTC
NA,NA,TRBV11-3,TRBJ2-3,CASSAGDPGDTQYF,TGTGCCAGCAGCGCCGGGGACCCGGGGGATACGCAGTATTTT
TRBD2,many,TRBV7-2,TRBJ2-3,CASRPLAGSTQYF,TGTGCCAGCAGACCATTAGCGGGTTCGACGCAGTATTTT
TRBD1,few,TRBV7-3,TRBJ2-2,CASSWTGPPGELFF,TGTGCCAGCAGCTGGACAGGGCCCCCCGGGGAGCTGTTTTTT
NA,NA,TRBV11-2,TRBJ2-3,CASSLDLSSDTQYF,TGTGCCAGCAGCTTAGATCTAAGCTCAGATACGCAGTATTTT
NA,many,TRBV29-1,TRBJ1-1,CSVDRGYTEAFF,TGCAGCGTTGACAGGGGTTACACTGAAGCTTTCTTT
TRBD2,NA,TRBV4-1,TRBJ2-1,CASRNRTSGVNEQFF,TGCGCCAGCAGAAATAGGACTAGCGGGGTCAATGAGCAGTTCTTC
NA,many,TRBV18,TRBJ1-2,CASSPTPLGNYGYTF,TGTGCCAGCTCACCCACACCTCTGGGGAACTATGGCTACACCTTC
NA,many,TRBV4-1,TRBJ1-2,CASSQDSTETYGYTF,TGCGCCAGCAGCCAAGATAGTACGGAGACCTATGGCTACACCTTC
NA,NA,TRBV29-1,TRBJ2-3,CSAETNGSATDTQYF,TGCAGCGCCGAGACTAACGGGAGTGCCACAGATACGCAGTATTTT
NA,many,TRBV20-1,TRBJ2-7,CSAGDTGWGQYF,TGCAGTGCTGGGGATACAGGGTGGGGGCAGTACTTC
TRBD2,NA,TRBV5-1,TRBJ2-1,CASSLSSGADNEQFF,TGCGCCAGCAGCTTGTCTAGCGGGGCGGACAATGAGCAGTTCTTC
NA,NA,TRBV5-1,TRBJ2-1,CASSSRNQGNNGQFF,TGCGCCAGCAGCTCTAGAAACCAGGGGAACAATGGGCAGTTCTTC
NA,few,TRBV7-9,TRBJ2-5,CASSPIRPGPNPDQETQYF,TGTGCCAGCAGCCCAATACGTCCGGGCCCTAACCCCGACCAAGAGACCCAGTACTTC